Listed below are T cell receptor beta chains from one sample, sequenced in a study of Ad26.COV2.S vaccination and SARS-CoV-2 variants. Produced via immunoSEQ multiplex PCR; TCRdb's table is partial and in-frame only. The sample holds about 680,000 clones, roughly 90% seen once. The starting material was peripheral blood, obtained in a trial of Ad26.COV2.S vaccine versus placebo. The receptors shown here come from a person aged 18-60 years who received the Ad26.COV2.S COVID-19 vaccine or a placebo. CDR3s include the opening cysteine and the closing phenylalanine or tryptophan. Each record gives: D gene, CDR3 length, clone size, V gene, J gene, CDR3 protein, CDR3 DNA. A D gene is named only where the DNA matches it firmly. Rows may omit the clone size; those that give it use once, few, many or a size class.

>NA|14|NA|TRBV11-2|TRBJ2-1
CASRPGQEYNEQFF
TGTGCCAGCAGGCCGGGACAAGAGTACAATGAGCAGTTCTTC
>NA|12|NA|TRBV7-3|TRBJ2-1
CASSGDSNEQFF
TGTGCCAGCTCGGGAGACTCCAATGAGCAGTTCTTC
>NA|15|NA|TRBV15|TRBJ2-5
CATSREAGLQETQYF
TGTGCCACCAGCAGAGAAGCAGGGTTGCAAGAGACCCAGTACTTC
>NA|13|NA|TRBV18|TRBJ1-2
CASSPRQALGYTF
TGTGCCAGCTCACCACGGCAGGCCCTTGGCTACACCTTC
>NA|13|NA|TRBV7-9|TRBJ2-5
CASSVRGKETQYF
TGTGCCAGCAGCGTCAGGGGAAAAGAGACCCAGTACTTC
>TRBD1|16|NA|TRBV25-1|TRBJ1-4
CASSESGTGLHEKLFF
TGTGCCAGCAGTGAATCCGGGACAGGGTTACATGAAAAACTGTTTTTT
>NA|11|NA|TRBV2|TRBJ2-5
CASRREGTQYF
TGTGCCAGCAGAAGGGAAGGGACCCAGTACTTC
>NA|15|NA|TRBV5-4|TRBJ2-7
CASSLSPGDTYEQYF
TGTGCCAGCAGCTTGAGTCCGGGGGATACCTACGAGCAGTACTTC
>TRBD2|16|NA|TRBV5-1|TRBJ2-3
CASSSGAGGGTDTQYF
TGCGCCAGCAGCTCCGGGGCGGGGGGCGGCACAGATACGCAGTATTTT
>NA|13|NA|TRBV24-1|TRBJ2-5
CATSDLTGETQYF
TGTGCCACCAGTGATTTAACAGGGGAGACCCAGTACTTC
>NA|16|NA|TRBV7-6|TRBJ1-2
CASSLAAGPSNYGYTF
TGTGCCAGCAGCTTAGCTGCGGGGCCCTCTAACTATGGCTACACCTTC
>NA|14|NA|TRBV5-4|TRBJ1-6
CASSFDRGTSPLHF
TGTGCCAGCAGCTTCGACAGAGGAACTTCACCCCTCCACTTT
>NA|14|NA|TRBV14|TRBJ1-2
CASSQRGTNYGYTF
TGTGCCAGCAGCCAGAGAGGGACTAACTATGGCTACACCTTC
>NA|14|NA|TRBV6-5|TRBJ2-1
CASSRDWNYNEQFF
TGTGCCAGCAGTCGGGACTGGAATTACAATGAGCAGTTCTTC
>NA|13|NA|TRBV30|TRBJ1-6
CAWGPRLNSPLHF
TGTGCCTGGGGGCCGAGACTCAATTCACCCCTCCACTTT
>TRBD2|15|NA|TRBV7-9|TRBJ2-5
CASSPGSGSGETQYF
TGTGCCAGCAGCCCGGGCAGCGGGAGTGGAGAGACCCAGTACTTC
>TRBD2|17|NA|TRBV9|TRBJ2-2
CASSVPKGRGDTGELFF
TGTGCCAGCAGCGTTCCCAAGGGTCGGGGGGACACCGGGGAGCTGTTTTTT
>NA|17|NA|TRBV5-6|TRBJ1-4
CASSRGPPRANWEKLFF
TGTGCCAGCAGTCGGGGCCCCCCTAGGGCGAATTGGGAAAAACTGTTTTTT
>TRBD1|16|once|TRBV24-1|TRBJ2-3
CATSDSTGVGTDTQYF
TGTGCCACCAGTGATTCGACAGGGGTCGGCACAGATACGCAGTATTTT
>TRBD1|14|NA|TRBV6-5|TRBJ1-1
CASTSGQKNTEAFF
TGTGCCAGCACCTCGGGACAGAAGAACACTGAAGCTTTCTTT
>NA|16|few|TRBV7-9|TRBJ2-7
CASSLYSDRTNYEQYF
TGTGCCAGCAGCTTATATAGCGACAGGACTAACTACGAGCAGTACTTC
>NA|12|NA|TRBV6-6|TRBJ2-7
CASRGLTYEQYF
TGTGCCAGCAGGGGACTTACCTACGAGCAGTACTTC
>NA|18|NA|TRBV4-2|TRBJ2-6
CASSPQGRGLTGANVLTF
TGTGCCAGCAGCCCGCAGGGGAGGGGGCTGACTGGGGCCAACGTCCTGACTTTC
>NA|13|NA|TRBV30|TRBJ1-6
CAWTATGNSPLHF
TGTGCCTGGACGGCTACGGGTAATTCACCCCTCCACTTT
>NA|16|NA|TRBV10-1|TRBJ2-1
CASSESAAAPSGEQFF
TGCGCCAGCAGTGAGTCGGCAGCGGCCCCATCGGGTGAGCAGTTCTTC
>TRBD2|19|NA|TRBV7-2|TRBJ2-3
CASSARGSGGPVSTDTQYF
TGTGCCAGCAGCGCCCGGGGGAGCGGGGGGCCGGTCAGCACAGATACGCAGTATTTT
>NA|15|NA|TRBV10-1|TRBJ2-3
CASSEGADTADTQYF
TGCGCCAGCAGTGAGGGGGCGGACACAGCAGATACGCAGTATTTT
>NA|15|NA|TRBV3-1/TRBV3-2|TRBJ1-6
CASSQGDTFYSPLHF
TGTGCCAGCAGCCAAGGGGACACCTTTTATTCACCCCTCCACTTT
>NA|13|few|TRBV29-1|TRBJ1-1
CSVQRVENTEAFF
TGCAGCGTACAACGGGTCGAGAACACTGAAGCTTTCTTT
>NA|15|NA|TRBV15|TRBJ2-3
CATSRDAIGTDTQYF
TGTGCCACCAGCAGAGATGCCATAGGCACAGATACGCAGTATTTT
>TRBD1|15|NA|TRBV18|TRBJ1-5
CASSPSGQGGQPQHF
TGTGCCAGCTCACCAAGCGGACAGGGCGGTCAGCCCCAGCATTTT
>TRBD1|15|once|TRBV27|TRBJ1-4
CASSGTGWANEKLFF
TGTGCCAGCAGTGGGACAGGGTGGGCTAATGAAAAACTGTTTTTT
>NA|15|NA|TRBV5-5|TRBJ2-1
CASRWDFPSYNEQFF
TGTGCCAGCAGATGGGACTTCCCCTCCTACAATGAGCAGTTCTTC
>NA|15|once|TRBV19|TRBJ2-1
CASSILVGNYNEQFF
TGTGCCAGTAGTATATTGGTCGGGAACTACAATGAGCAGTTCTTC
>NA|16|NA|TRBV9|TRBJ1-1
CASSGRVGLEGAEAFF
TGTGCCAGCAGCGGGCGCGTGGGACTAGAGGGAGCTGAAGCTTTCTTT
>NA|13|NA|TRBV5-4|TRBJ2-7
CASSLGTNYEQYF
TGTGCCAGCAGCTTGGGGACTAACTACGAGCAGTACTTC
>NA|15|NA|TRBV7-2|TRBJ2-1
CASSSFAVSYNEQFF
TGTGCCAGCAGCAGCTTCGCGGTCTCCTACAATGAGCAGTTCTTC
>NA|14|NA|TRBV6-2/TRBV6-3|TRBJ2-7
CASSYGGPPYEQYF
TGTGCCAGCAGTTACGGGGGGCCACCCTACGAGCAGTACTTC
>NA|16|NA|TRBV5-5|TRBJ1-3
CASSLGADSHRNTIYF
TGTGCCAGCAGCTTGGGGGCGGACAGCCATCGAAACACCATATATTTT
>NA|15|NA|TRBV21-1|TRBJ2-4
CASSIWDVAKNIQYF
TGTGCCAGCAGCATCTGGGATGTAGCCAAAAACATTCAGTACTTC
>NA|15|NA|TRBV6-6|TRBJ1-5
CASSTGTLNAQPQHF
TGTGCCAGCAGTACCGGGACACTCAACGCCCAGCCCCAGCATTTT
>NA|14|NA|TRBV5-1|TRBJ1-1
CASRVGFSNTEAFF
TGCGCCAGCAGAGTGGGTTTTTCGAACACTGAAGCTTTCTTT
>NA|10|NA|TRBV6-2/TRBV6-3|TRBJ2-7
CASSTNKDRF
TGTGCCAGCAGTACCAATAAGGACCGGTTC
>TRBD1|16|NA|TRBV28|TRBJ1-5
CASRPPGQGSNQPQHF
TGTGCCAGCAGACCACCGGGACAGGGTAGCAATCAGCCCCAGCATTTT
>NA|13|few|TRBV7-9|TRBJ1-2
CASSLQGSYGYTF
TGTGCCAGCAGTTTGCAGGGATCCTATGGCTACACCTTC
>NA|16|NA|TRBV5-1|TRBJ2-5
CASSFRDTRYQETQYF
TGCGCCAGCAGCTTTCGGGACACAAGGTACCAAGAGACCCAGTACTTC
>NA|14|once|TRBV7-2|TRBJ1-2
CASSKPGAFDGYTF
TGTGCCAGCAGCAAGCCAGGAGCCTTTGATGGCTACACCTTC
>NA|14|NA|TRBV19|TRBJ2-5
CASSIAGLQETQYF
TGTGCCAGTAGTATTGCGGGACTCCAAGAGACCCAGTACTTC
>TRBD2|15|NA|TRBV2|TRBJ2-7
CASSERGGARDEQYF
TGTGCCAGCAGTGAGCGGGGGGGCGCGAGGGACGAGCAGTACTTC
>TRBD1|14|NA|TRBV24-1|TRBJ2-3
CATSDRGPLDTQYF
TGTGCCACCAGCGACAGGGGGCCCCTAGATACGCAGTATTTT
>NA|13|once|TRBV30|TRBJ1-5
CAWSVRFNQPQHF
TGTGCCTGGAGTGTACGTTTCAATCAGCCCCAGCATTTT
>TRBD2|17|NA|TRBV4-3|TRBJ2-3
CASSQSSGGSFTDTQYF
TGCGCCAGCAGCCAATCTAGCGGGGGTTCGTTCACAGATACGCAGTATTTT
>NA|11|NA|TRBV20-1|TRBJ2-7
CSARGSYEQYF
TGCAGTGCTAGGGGTTCTTACGAGCAGTACTTC
>NA|12|NA|TRBV25-1|TRBJ1-1
CASSEPVGEAFF
TGTGCCAGCAGTGAGCCCGTCGGGGAAGCTTTCTTT
>NA|17|once|TRBV7-2|TRBJ2-3
CASSLRVRARFTDTQYF
TGTGCCAGCAGCTTAAGGGTTAGGGCTAGATTCACAGATACGCAGTATTTT
>NA|17|few|TRBV10-3|TRBJ2-6
CAISAAGSSSGANVLTF
TGTGCCATCAGTGCGGCAGGGTCGAGCTCTGGGGCCAACGTCCTGACTTTC
>NA|14|NA|TRBV19|TRBJ1-5
CASSTRDYNQPQHF
TGTGCCAGTAGTACCCGGGATTATAATCAGCCCCAGCATTTT
>NA|11|NA|TRBV30|TRBJ2-3
CAWSLSDTQYF
TGTGCCTGGAGCCTGTCAGATACGCAGTATTTT
>TRBD2|15|NA|TRBV3-1/TRBV3-2|TRBJ2-1
CASSQGAGGLNEQFF
TGTGCCAGCAGCCAAGGAGCGGGGGGACTCAATGAGCAGTTCTTC